Following are 8 T cell receptor beta chains from one sample sequenced in a study of T cells in Graves' hyperthyroidism and ophthalmopathy. Template material for amplifying TCR beta CDR3 regions consisted of RNA transcripts. A set of HTBI primers served as the primers for a first-round RT-PCR of the TCR CDR3. From the multiplex PCR reads, TCRdb called clonotypes with MiXCR, one entry per CDR3 protein. In the table there are fewer than 650,000 distinct CDR3 sequences, over 12% of which are singletons. The sequenced sample was blood. These receptor sequences come from a woman aged 18-35 years with Graves' ophthalmopathy.

This clonotype was seen only a few times. The gene calls are TRBV29-1 and TRBJ2-5; no definite D call. CDR1 is SQVTM, CDR2 ANQGSEA, per germline. The CDR3 has 11 residues. V lost 4 bases, J lost 4 bases, and 7 bases lay in between. The CDR3 region has the DNA TGCAGCGTTGGGCCCGGAGAGACCCAGTACTTC. Protein product: CSVGPGETQYF.

In its sample, this clonotype was seen a few times. V usage is TRBV29-1 and J usage is TRBJ1-2; 8 nucleotides match TRBD1. Germline V gives CDR1 SQVTM, CDR2 ANQGSEA. This CDR3 is 13 amino acids long. The junction had 7 bases not matched to a gene; V was cut back by 4 bases and J by 6 bases. CDR3 sequence reads: CSVVTGDADGYTF. In DNA, the CDR3 is TGCAGCGTTGTGACAGGGGATGCGGATGGCTACACCTTC. The full variable domain, with the rest looked up from reference TRBV29-1 and TRBJ1-2, is SAVISQKPSRDICQRGTSLTIQCQVDSQVTMMFWYRQQPGQSLTLIATANQGSEATYESGFVIDKFPISRPNLTFSTLTVSNMSPEDSSIYLCSVVTGDADGYTFGSGTRLTVV.

The chain recombines TRBV11-3 with TRBJ2-5, with D maybe TRBD1 (5 bases). CDR1 and CDR2 (germline): SGHNT, YENEEA. V dropped 6 bases and J dropped 7 bases, with 21 bases sitting between them. This CDR3 has 15 residues. CDR3: CASSPYGAIVRTQYF. In DNA, the CDR3 is TGTGCCAGCAGTCCCTATGGGGCTATAGTCAGGACCCAGTACTTC. Supplemented by reference TRBV11-3 and TRBJ2-5, the full variable domain reads EAGVVQSPRYKIIEKKQPVAFWCNPISGHNTLYWYLQNLGQGPELLIRYENEEAVDDSQLPKDRFSAERLKGVDSTLKIQPAELGDSAVYLCASSPYGAIVRTQYFGPGTRLLVL.

At least ten counts were recorded for this clonotype. The chain couples TRBV12-3 or TRBV12-4 to TRBJ2-7; D possibly corresponds to TRBD2 (6 bases). V was clipped by 3 bases and J by 0 bases, with 12 bases between them. The length of the CDR3 is 15 residues. CDR3 amino acids: CASSFERAPSYEQYF. In nucleotides, the CDR3 is TGTGCCAGCAGTTTTGAGCGGGCCCCCTCCTACGAGCAGTACTTC.

V is TRBV11-3 and J is TRBJ2-7, with 8 nucleotides matching TRBD2. The CDR3 has 17 residues. The V gene end was trimmed by 5 bases and the J gene end by 1 base; junction bases not matched to a gene: 13. Germline-derived CDR1 and CDR2 are SGHNT and YENEEA. CDR3 loop: CASSPRPGLGGSYEQYF. The CDR3 DNA reads TGTGCCAGCAGCCCCCGTCCGGGACTAGGCGGATCCTACGAGCAGTACTTC.

This clonotype was recorded at least ten times. This sequence joins TRBV28 and TRBJ2-5, with unresolved D. V dropped 6 bases and J dropped 2 bases, with 16 bases sitting between them. The CDR3 consists of 15 residues. Germline CDR1 is MDHEN and CDR2 is SYDVKM. DNA for the CDR3: TGTGCCAGCAGCAGCATGGGATTACTTCAAGAGACCCAGTACTTC. Translation gives CASSSMGLLQETQYF. Supplemented by reference TRBV28 and TRBJ2-5, the full variable domain reads DVKVTQSSRYLVKRTGEKVFLECVQDMDHENMFWYRQDPGLGLRLIYFSYDVKMKEKGDIPEGYSVSREKKERFSLILESASTNQTSMYLCASSSMGLLQETQYFGPGTRLLVL.

There are a few counts of this clonotype. The chain recombines TRBV20-1 with TRBJ2-2; D call uncertain. Germline assignment: CDR1 DFQATT and CDR2 SNEGSKA (reference sequence). This CDR3 spans 16 amino acids. The V end was cut by 1 base, the J end by 9 bases, with 21 bases between. DNA of the CDR3: TGCAGTGCTAGAGTACCGTTAGGTAGGGCGGACCGGGAGCTGTTTTTT. Protein: CSARVPLGRADRELFF.

This clonotype occurred a few times. The chain employs TRBV29-1 and TRBJ2-7; D is perhaps TRBD2 (6 bases). Trimming removed 3 bases at V and 4 bases at J, with 10 bases between. In germline, CDR1 is SQVTM, CDR2 ANQGSEA. The CDR3 is 12 amino acids. The CDR3 bases are TGCAGCGTTGATGCAGGGAGGTACGAGCAGTACTTC. Its translation is CSVDAGRYEQYF.